The clone carrying this TCR beta chain was seen a handful of times. The antigen remains undetermined. TCRdb itself ran the 5' RACE reads through MiXCR, one entry per CDR3 protein. The table records about 120,000 distinct CDR3 sequences, around 9.8% of them present only once. These data come from a study of T cells after yellow fever vaccination. The V gene end was trimmed by 7 bases and the J gene end by 5 bases; junction bases not matched to a gene: 5. There are 12 residues in the CDR3. CDR1 is SQVTM, CDR2 ANQGSEA, per germline. The study's findings and limits: Booster samples showed a return of most primary-vaccination clones (around 96% CD4, over 70% CD8).

V gene TRBV29-1 combines with J gene TRBJ1-1; TRBD1 agrees at 9 bases. The material was CD8+ T cells sorted from PBMCs, obtained on the day of the yellow fever booster vaccination. The TCR comes from a man between 18 and 35 years old who received the YFV17D yellow fever vaccine. CDR3 in DNA: TGCAGCGCCCGGGACAGGGCGACTGAAGCTTTCTTT. Translating gives CSARDRATEAFF.